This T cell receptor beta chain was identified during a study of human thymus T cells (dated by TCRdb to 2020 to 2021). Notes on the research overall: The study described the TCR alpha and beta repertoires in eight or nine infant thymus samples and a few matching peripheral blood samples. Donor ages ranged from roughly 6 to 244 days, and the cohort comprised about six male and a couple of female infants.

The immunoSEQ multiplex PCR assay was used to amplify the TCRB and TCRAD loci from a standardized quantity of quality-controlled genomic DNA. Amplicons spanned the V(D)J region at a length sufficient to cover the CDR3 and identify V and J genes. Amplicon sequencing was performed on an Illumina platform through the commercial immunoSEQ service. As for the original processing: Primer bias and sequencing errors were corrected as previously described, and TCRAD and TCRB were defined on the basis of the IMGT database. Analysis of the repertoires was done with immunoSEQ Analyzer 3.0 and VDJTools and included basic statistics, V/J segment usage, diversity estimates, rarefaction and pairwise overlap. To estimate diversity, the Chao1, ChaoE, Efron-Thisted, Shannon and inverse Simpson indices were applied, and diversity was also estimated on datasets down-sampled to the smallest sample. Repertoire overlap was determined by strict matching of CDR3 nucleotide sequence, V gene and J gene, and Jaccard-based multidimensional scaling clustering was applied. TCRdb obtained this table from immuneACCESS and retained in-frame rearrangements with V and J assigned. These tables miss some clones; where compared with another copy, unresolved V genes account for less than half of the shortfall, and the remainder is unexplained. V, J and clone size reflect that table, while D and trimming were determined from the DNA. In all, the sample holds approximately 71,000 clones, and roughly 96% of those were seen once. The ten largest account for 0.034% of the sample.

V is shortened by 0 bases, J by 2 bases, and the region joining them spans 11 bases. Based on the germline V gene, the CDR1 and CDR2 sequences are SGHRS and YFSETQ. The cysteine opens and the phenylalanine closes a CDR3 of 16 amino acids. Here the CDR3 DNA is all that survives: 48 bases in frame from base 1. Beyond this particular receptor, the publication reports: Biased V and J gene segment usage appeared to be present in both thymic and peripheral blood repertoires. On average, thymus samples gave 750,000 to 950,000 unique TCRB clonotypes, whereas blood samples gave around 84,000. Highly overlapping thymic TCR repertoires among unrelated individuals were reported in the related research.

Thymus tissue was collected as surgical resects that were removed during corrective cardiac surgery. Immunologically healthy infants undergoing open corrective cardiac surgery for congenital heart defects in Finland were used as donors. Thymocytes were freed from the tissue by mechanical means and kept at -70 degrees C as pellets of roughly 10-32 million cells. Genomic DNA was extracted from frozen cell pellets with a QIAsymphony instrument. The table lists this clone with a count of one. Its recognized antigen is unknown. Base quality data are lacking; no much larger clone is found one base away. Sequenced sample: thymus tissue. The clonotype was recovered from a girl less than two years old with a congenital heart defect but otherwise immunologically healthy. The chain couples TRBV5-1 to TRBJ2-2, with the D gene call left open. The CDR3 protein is CASSLAPGSNTGELFF. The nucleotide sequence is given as TGCGCCAGCAGCTTGGCGCCAGGTTCCAACACCGGGGAGCTGTTTTTT.